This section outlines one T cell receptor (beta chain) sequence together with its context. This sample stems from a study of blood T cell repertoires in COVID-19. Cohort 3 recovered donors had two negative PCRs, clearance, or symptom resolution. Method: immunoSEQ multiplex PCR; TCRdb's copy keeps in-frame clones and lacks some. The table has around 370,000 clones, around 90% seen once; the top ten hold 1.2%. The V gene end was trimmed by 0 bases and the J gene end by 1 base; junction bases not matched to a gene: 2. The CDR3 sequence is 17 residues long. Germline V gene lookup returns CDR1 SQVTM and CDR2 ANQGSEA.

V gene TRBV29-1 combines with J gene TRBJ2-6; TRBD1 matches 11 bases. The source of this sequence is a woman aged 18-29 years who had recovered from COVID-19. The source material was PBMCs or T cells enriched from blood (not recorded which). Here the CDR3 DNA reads TGCAGCGTTGAAGAGGACAGGGGGCCGTCTGGGGCCAACGTCCTGACTTTC. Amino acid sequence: CSVEEDRGPSGANVLTF.